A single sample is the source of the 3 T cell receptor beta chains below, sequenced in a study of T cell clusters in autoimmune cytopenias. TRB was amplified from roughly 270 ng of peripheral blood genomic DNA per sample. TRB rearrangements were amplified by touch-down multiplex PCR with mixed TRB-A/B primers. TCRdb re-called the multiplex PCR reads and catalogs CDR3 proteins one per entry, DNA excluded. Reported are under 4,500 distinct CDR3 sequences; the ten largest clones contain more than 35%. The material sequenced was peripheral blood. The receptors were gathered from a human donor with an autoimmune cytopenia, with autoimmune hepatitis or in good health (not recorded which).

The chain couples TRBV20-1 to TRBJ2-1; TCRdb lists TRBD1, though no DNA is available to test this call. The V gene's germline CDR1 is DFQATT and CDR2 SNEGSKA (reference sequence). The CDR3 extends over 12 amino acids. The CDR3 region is CSARGGWNEQFF.

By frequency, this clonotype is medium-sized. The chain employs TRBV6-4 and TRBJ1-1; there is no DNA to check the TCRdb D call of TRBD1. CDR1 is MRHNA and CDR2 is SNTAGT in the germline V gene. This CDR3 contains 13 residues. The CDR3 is CASSDPRVTEAFF.

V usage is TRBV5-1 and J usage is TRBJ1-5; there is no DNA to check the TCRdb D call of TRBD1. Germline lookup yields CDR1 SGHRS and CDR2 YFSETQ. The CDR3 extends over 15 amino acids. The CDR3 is CASSLWGGSNQPQHF.